A selection of T cell receptor beta chains follows, all from one sample in a study of OX40 agonist ivuxolimab in advanced cancers. The method was immunoSEQ multiplex PCR; TCRdb's version includes in-frame clones alone and lacks a portion of them. The table has tens of thousands of clones, 70% to 90% seen once. The source material was CD4+ or CD8+ T cells sorted from blood, sampled in a trial of the OX40 agonist ivuxolimab. The receptors were sampled from an adult with an advanced solid tumor such as melanoma, head and neck, liver or kidney cancer. Both conserved end residues are part of each CDR3. Fields, in order: V gene, clone size, D gene, J gene, CDR3 DNA, CDR3 protein. D genes are given only for firm matches. Clone size appears in some rows only: once, few, many, or a class for an expanded clone.

TRBV6-5,.,.,TRBJ2-1,TGTGCCAGCAATGCCGTCGGAAACCGAAGGGATGAGCAGTTCTTC,CASNAVGNRRDEQFF
TRBV7-9,.,.,TRBJ2-4,TGTGCCAGCAGCTCCGCCGGTGGCATTCAGTACTTC,CASSSAGGIQYF
TRBV19,.,TRBD2,TRBJ2-3,TGTGCCAGTTACTCGGGAGGGGGGGGAGATACGCAGTATTTT,CASYSGGGGDTQYF
TRBV6-5,.,TRBD2,TRBJ2-5,TGTGCCAGCAGTGGACTAGCGGGAGTCGAAGAGACCCAGTACTTC,CASSGLAGVEETQYF
TRBV30,.,.,TRBJ2-5,TGTGCCTGGATGGGGAGCGGATACCAAGAGACCCAGTACTTC,CAWMGSGYQETQYF
TRBV15,.,TRBD2,TRBJ2-1,TGTGCCACCAGCAGAAAAAGGGGACTAGCGGGAACCGGGCTGACCTACAATGAGCAGTTCTTC,CATSRKRGLAGTGLTYNEQFF
TRBV10-1,.,TRBD1,TRBJ2-3,TGCGCCAGCAGTCCTTCTTGGGACAGGGCAACCGATACGCAGTATTTT,CASSPSWDRATDTQYF
TRBV19,.,.,TRBJ1-5,TGTGCCAGTAGTATAGGGGGGAATCAGCCCCAGCATTTT,CASSIGGNQPQHF
TRBV7-2,.,.,TRBJ1-5,TGTGCCAGCAGCCTAGGACCGAGTCAGCCCCAGCATTTT,CASSLGPSQPQHF
TRBV4-1,.,TRBD1,TRBJ2-5,TGCGCCAGCAGCCTTACCCCGGACAGGGGCCAAGAGACCCAGTACTTC,CASSLTPDRGQETQYF
TRBV5-1,.,.,TRBJ2-7,TGCGCCAGCAGCTTGGGCCTGATCTCCTACGAGCAGTACTTC,CASSLGLISYEQYF
TRBV6-6,.,.,TRBJ2-7,TGTGCCAGCAGGGGCCAGACGGAGCAGTACTTC,CASRGQTEQYF
TRBV7-2,.,TRBD1,TRBJ1-5,TGTGCCAGCAGCTTGACAGGGGCGGGGGCGAATCAGCCCCAGCATTTT,CASSLTGAGANQPQHF
TRBV7-8,.,.,TRBJ1-5,TGTGCCAGCAGCTTAGGGGAGGGGAGGGCCCAGCCCCAGCATTTT,CASSLGEGRAQPQHF
TRBV14,.,.,TRBJ2-7,TGTGCCAGCTCGGCTAGCGTTACCTACGAGCAGTACTTC,CASSASVTYEQYF
TRBV10-3,few,TRBD1,TRBJ2-1,TGTGCCATCAGTGAGACCAGACAGGGAAGCTCCTACAATGAGCAGTTCTTC,CAISETRQGSSYNEQFF
TRBV19,.,.,TRBJ1-5,TGTGCCAGTAGGCAACAGGGCAATCAGCCCCAGCATTTT,CASRQQGNQPQHF
TRBV6-5,.,TRBD1,TRBJ1-2,TGTGCCAGCAGTCCCGACAGGGGCCTAAACTATGGCTACACCTTC,CASSPDRGLNYGYTF
TRBV7-3,.,TRBD1,TRBJ2-3,TGTGCCAGCCGGGACAGCTTCACAGATACGCAGTATTTT,CASRDSFTDTQYF
TRBV10-2,.,TRBD1,TRBJ2-7,TGCGCCAGCAGGACCGGGACAGGGTCCTCCGAGCAGTACTTC,CASRTGTGSSEQYF
TRBV4-3,.,.,TRBJ1-2,TGCGCCAGCAGCCAAGATTTGAGGGGAATCCTCTATGGCTACACCTTC,CASSQDLRGILYGYTF
TRBV9,.,TRBD2,TRBJ2-7,TGTGCCAGCAGCGGGGGACTAGCATCCGCCTACGAGCAGTACTTC,CASSGGLASAYEQYF
TRBV7-2,once,.,TRBJ1-3,TGTGCCAGCAGCCTATCCGACAGAATGGTAAACACCATATATTTT,CASSLSDRMVNTIYF
TRBV7-2,.,.,TRBJ1-1,TGTGCCAGCAGCTTAAGTGGCGGGGCCCAGATGAACACTGAAGCTTTCTTT,CASSLSGGAQMNTEAFF
TRBV5-4,.,TRBD2,TRBJ2-5,TGTGCCAGCAGGCCTGGACTAGCGGGAGGAGAGACCCAGTACTTC,CASRPGLAGGETQYF
TRBV5-6,.,.,TRBJ1-6,TGTGCCAGCAGCTCTCTAGTTTCACCCCTCCACTTT,CASSSLVSPLHF
TRBV5-5,.,.,TRBJ2-3,TGTGCCAGCAGCCAAGAGGGACCCACAGATACGCAGTATTTT,CASSQEGPTDTQYF
TRBV7-2,.,.,TRBJ2-7,TGTGCCAGCAGCCCAAACTCCTACGAGCAGTACTTC,CASSPNSYEQYF
TRBV19,.,.,TRBJ1-2,TGTGCCAGTAGTCCCTCGGGGTTCACAGATGGCTACACCTTC,CASSPSGFTDGYTF
TRBV30,few,.,TRBJ1-2,TGTGCCTGGAGACGCCCACAGGGACCGCTTAACTATGGCTACACCTTC,CAWRRPQGPLNYGYTF
TRBV9,.,.,TRBJ2-7,TGTGCCAGCAGCGTAGGGGCAGGAGATTACGAGCAGTACTTC,CASSVGAGDYEQYF
TRBV6-6,.,TRBD2,TRBJ2-7,TGTGCCAGCACAAGCGGGGGGCCGAAGGGCTACGAGCAGTACTTC,CASTSGGPKGYEQYF
TRBV4-1,.,.,TRBJ2-1,TGCGCCAGCAGCCAGACCCCCGGTAGTGGAAATATAGAGCAGTTCTTC,CASSQTPGSGNIEQFF
TRBV6-5,.,.,TRBJ1-1,TGTGCCAGCCATTCAGAGGGGAGGGGGACTGAAGCTTTCTTT,CASHSEGRGTEAFF
TRBV5-4,.,.,TRBJ2-7,TGTGCCAGCAGCCGGCAGACCTACGAGCAGTACTTC,CASSRQTYEQYF
TRBV6-5,.,.,TRBJ2-3,TGTGCCAGCAGTCGCGCAGATACGCAGTATTTT,CASSRADTQYF
TRBV14,.,.,TRBJ2-2,TGTGCCAGCAGCCAAGATCTCCCAGGTGCGGGGGAGCTGTTTTTT,CASSQDLPGAGELFF
TRBV19,.,TRBD2,TRBJ2-2,TGTGCCAGTAGTATAGTAGCGGGAAGGAACACCGGGGAGCTGTTTTTT,CASSIVAGRNTGELFF
TRBV7-2,.,TRBD2,TRBJ2-3,TGTGCCAGCAGCGGATCTAGCGGGAGGGGGTATACGCAGTATTTT,CASSGSSGRGYTQYF
TRBV6-1,.,TRBD1,TRBJ1-1,TGTGCCAGCAGATCAGGGGGAAACACTGAAGCTTTCTTT,CASRSGGNTEAFF
TRBV28,.,.,TRBJ1-2,TGTGCCAGCACCTTCAACGCGGGACCGTCTGGTGGCTACACCTTC,CASTFNAGPSGGYTF
TRBV6-1,once,TRBD1,TRBJ2-3,TGTGCCAGCAGTGAAGGGACAGGGTTGCGGTGGACAGATACGCAGTATTTT,CASSEGTGLRWTDTQYF